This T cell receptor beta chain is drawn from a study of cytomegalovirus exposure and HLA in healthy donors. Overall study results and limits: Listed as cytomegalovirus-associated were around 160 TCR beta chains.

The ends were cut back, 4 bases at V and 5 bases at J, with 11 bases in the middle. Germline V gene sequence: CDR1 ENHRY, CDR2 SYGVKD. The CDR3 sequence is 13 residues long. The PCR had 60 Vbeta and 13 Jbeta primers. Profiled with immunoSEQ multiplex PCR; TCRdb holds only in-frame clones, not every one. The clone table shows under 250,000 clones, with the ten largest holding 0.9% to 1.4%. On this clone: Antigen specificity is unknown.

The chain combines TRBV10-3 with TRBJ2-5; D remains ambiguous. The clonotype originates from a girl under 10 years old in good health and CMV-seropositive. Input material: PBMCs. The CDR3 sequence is CAISGAELETQYF. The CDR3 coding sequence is TGTGCCATCAGTGGGGCAGAGTTGGAGACCCAGTACTTC.